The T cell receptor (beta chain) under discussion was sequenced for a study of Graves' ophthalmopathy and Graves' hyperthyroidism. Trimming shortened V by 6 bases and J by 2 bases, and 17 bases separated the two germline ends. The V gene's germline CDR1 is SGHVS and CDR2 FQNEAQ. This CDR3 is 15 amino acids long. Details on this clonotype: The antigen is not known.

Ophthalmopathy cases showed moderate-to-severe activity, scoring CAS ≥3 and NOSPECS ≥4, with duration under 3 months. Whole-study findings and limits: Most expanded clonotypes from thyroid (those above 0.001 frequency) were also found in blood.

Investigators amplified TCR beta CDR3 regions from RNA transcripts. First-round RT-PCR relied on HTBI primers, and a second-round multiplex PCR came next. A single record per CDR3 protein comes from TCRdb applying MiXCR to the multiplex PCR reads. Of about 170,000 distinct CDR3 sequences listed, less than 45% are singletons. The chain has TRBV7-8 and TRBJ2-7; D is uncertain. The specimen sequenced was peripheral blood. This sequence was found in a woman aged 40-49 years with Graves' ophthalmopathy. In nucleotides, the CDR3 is TGTGCCAGCAGTTTCTCAGGAACAACGGCCTACGAGCAGTACTTC. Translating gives CASSFSGTTAYEQYF. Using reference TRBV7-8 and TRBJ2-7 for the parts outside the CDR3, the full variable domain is GAGVSQSPRYKVAKRGQDVALRCDPISGHVSLFWYQQALGQGPEFLTYFQNEAQLDKSGLPSDRFFAERPEGSVSTLKIQRTQQEDSAVYLCASSFSGTTAYEQYFGPGTRLTVT.